The 5 T cell receptor beta chains below come from one sample, sequenced in a study of T cells in Graves' hyperthyroidism and ophthalmopathy. Amplified regions were TCR beta CDR3 sequences from RNA transcripts. The HTBI primer set served for first-round RT-PCR of the TCR CDR3. MiXCR, applied by TCRdb to the multiplex PCR reads, yields one record per CDR3 protein. In the table there are about 200,000 distinct CDR3 sequences, roughly 17% of which are singletons. Input material: blood. The receptors here all came from a woman between 45 and 60 years old with Graves' hyperthyroidism.

This clonotype was recorded many times. This rearrangement joins TRBV6-1 to TRBJ1-5, with D uncertain. Germline V gene data show CDR1 as MNHNS and CDR2 as SASEGT. The CDR3 is made up of 12 amino acids. The V gene lost 8 bases and the J gene lost 2 bases, with 7 bases spanning the gap. The CDR3 sequence is CASWQGNQPQHF. The CDR3 bases are TGTGCCAGCTGGCAGGGCAATCAGCCCCAGCATTTT.

This clonotype showed up many times. This chain joins TRBV7-8 and TRBJ2-7, with no clear D. The CDR3 loop spans 14 amino acids. Trimming removed 1 base at V and 3 bases at J, with 10 bases between. CDR1 SGHVS and CDR2 FQNEAQ come from the germline V gene. The CDR3 here is CASSLDVGSYEQYF. In DNA form, the CDR3 reads TGTGCCAGCAGCTTAGACGTGGGTAGCTACGAGCAGTACTTC.

J is TRBJ1-1 and V is TRBV28, with D hard to call. The CDR3 runs 14 residues. Trimming left V 4 bases short and J 0 bases short, with 9 bases between. Germline V gene data show CDR1 as MDHEN and CDR2 as SYDVKM. The CDR3 nucleotides read TGTGCCAGCAGTTCGTCGGGGTTGAACACTGAAGCTTTCTTT. It codes for CASSSSGLNTEAFF.

The rearrangement uses TRBV9 and TRBJ1-4, with 8 bases aligning to TRBD1. V lost 2 bases, J lost 0 bases, and 6 bases stayed unmatched. The CDR3 contains 17 residues. Germline CDR1 is SGDLS and CDR2 is YYNGEE. As DNA, the CDR3 is TGTGCCAGCAGCGTGGGGCCGGGACAGGCAACTAATGAAAAACTGTTTTTT. Encoded protein: CASSVGPGQATNEKLFF.

This clonotype was seen many times. The chain carries TRBV30 and TRBJ2-3; no definite D call. Trimming left V 1 base short and J 0 bases short, with 5 bases between. The CDR3 is 13 residues long. Germline CDR1 GTSNPN, CDR2 SVGIG (reference sequence). This CDR3 is CAWSGGSTDTQYF. CDR3 DNA: TGTGCCTGGAGTGGCGGTAGCACAGATACGCAGTATTTT.